The clone carrying this T cell receptor (beta chain) has a handful of counts. What it binds is unknown. The data stem from a study of metastatic and nonmetastatic thyroid tumors. Whole-study context: Repertoire comparison spanned blood and tumor or nodule tissue of malignant and benign thyroid patients. Whole-study findings and limits: Significantly higher TCR beta diversity was reportedly seen in malignant thyroid tumors than benign nodules, in blood and tumor.

Original analysis: Clinicopathological groups supplied CDR3 differences that were used to build a distant-metastasis classifier for papillary thyroid cancer. TCRdb re-called clones from the PCR reads using MiXCR. The V and J calls here are based on TCRdb, not the publication. The data contain around 16,000 clones, around 33% of them seen just once; the ten biggest clones take up 13%. Until they underwent thyroid surgery, no patient had received any treatment. The V gene's germline CDR1 is MNHEY and CDR2 SMNVEV (reference sequence). This CDR3 contains 16 residues. Trimming cost V 7 bases and J 0 bases; bases outside gene matches: 6.

This sequence was found in a male donor with papillary thyroid cancer or a benign thyroid nodule (not recorded which). Some clones in this sample may be carry-over from other donors' samples. The rearrangement links TRBV27 to TRBJ2-7; TRBD2 aligns across 13 bases. The specimen sequenced was tumor tissue. CDR3 sequence reads: CASKLAGGGGSYEQYF. CDR3 nucleotide sequence: TGTGCCAGCAAACTAGCGGGAGGGGGGGGCTCCTACGAGCAGTACTTC.